A single sample gave rise to the 13 T cell receptor beta chains below, sequenced in a study of cytomegalovirus exposure and HLA in healthy donors. The PCR used 60 Vbeta and 13 Jbeta primers. Produced via immunoSEQ multiplex PCR; TCRdb's table is partial and in-frame only. The table records roughly 150,000 clones, around 80% of them present only once. Sequencing was performed on PBMCs. All receptors derive from a woman aged 35 to 49 in good health and CMV-seropositive.

This rearrangement joins TRBV18 to TRBJ1-4; 9 nucleotides match TRBD1. The germline V gene has CDR1 KGHSH and CDR2 LQKENI. CDR3 length: 14 amino acids. Trimming at V came to 3 bases and at J to 7 bases, leaving 3 bases not matched to a gene. The DNA for the CDR3 is TGTGCCAGCTCACCGGACAGGGGTTTTGAAAAACTGTTTTTT. Translating it yields CASSPDRGFEKLFF.

As for this clone: One end of the junction is discordant with germline, which a read error may explain. V is TRBV27 and J is TRBJ2-6, with 8 bases that match TRBD2. Germline CDR1 reads MNHEY; CDR2 reads SMNVEV (reference sequence). CDR3 length equals 13 residues. CDR3 DNA: TGTGCCAGCAGTTTTAGCGGGGCCAACGGCCTGACTTTC. Its translation is CASSFSGANGLTF.

The chain couples TRBV29-1 to TRBJ2-5; D uncertain. Trimming stripped 7 bases from V and 2 bases from J, with 14 bases between. Germline assignment: CDR1 SQVTM and CDR2 ANQGSEA. The CDR3 is 13 residues long. The CDR3 DNA sequence: TGCAGCGCCAGAGGCGGTAGACAAGAGACCCAGTACTTC. Protein: CSARGGRQETQYF.

This clone was counted only a few times. The chain employs TRBV5-6 and TRBJ1-3; a weak D match, TRBD1 (6 bases). This CDR3 spans 16 amino acids. CDR1 and CDR2 from the germline V gene are SGHDT and YYEEEE. V was cut by 0 bases and J by 0 bases, with 10 bases left in between. The CDR3 sequence is CASSLGGGSSGNTIYF. The CDR3 DNA sequence: TGTGCCAGCAGCTTGGGGGGGGGCAGCTCTGGAAACACCATATATTTT.

The V and J genes are TRBV4-2 and TRBJ2-7; a possible D gene is TRBD2 (7 bases). The germline V and J ends were trimmed by 5 bases and 5 bases, with 19 bases remaining between them. Germline V gene sequence: CDR1 LGHNA, CDR2 YNFKEQ. The CDR3 consists of 15 residues. The CDR3 coding sequence is TGTGCCAGCAGCGACAAAGGGGGGGAGGCCCACGAGCAGTACTTC. It is translated as CASSDKGGEAHEQYF.

The table lists this clone with a count of one. The chain employs TRBV7-2 and TRBJ2-3; D gene unclear. Looked up from germline, CDR1 is SGHTA and CDR2 is FQGNSA. V was shortened by 5 bases and J by 4 bases, with 13 bases between the two germline ends. The CDR3 totals 14 residues. The CDR3 region has the DNA TGTGCCAGCAGCCCCTACCTGCTCGCAGATACGCAGTATTTT. As protein: CASSPYLLADTQYF.

The genes are TRBV20-1 and TRBJ2-5; maybe TRBD2 (6 bases). The germline V gene encodes CDR1 DFQATT and CDR2 SNEGSKA (reference sequence). This CDR3 has 11 amino acids. V was shortened by 5 bases and J by 10 bases, with 14 bases between the two germline ends. CDR3: CSAPSGVDQYF. The CDR3 DNA reads as TGCAGTGCTCCTTCGGGGGTAGACCAGTACTTC.

The chain uses TRBV2 and TRBJ1-5, with 7 bases aligning to TRBD1. The V and J ends lost 6 bases and 4 bases, in that order; junction bases with no gene match: 12. Germline V CDR1 and CDR2: SNHLY, FYNNEI. The CDR3 covers 16 residues. The CDR3 bases are TGTGCCAGCAGGGCAGATACAGGGGTTGAAAATCAGCCCCAGCATTTT. It encodes CASRADTGVENQPQHF.

The DNA for the CDR3 is TGTGCCAGCAGTTCGGGAAAAACAACTAATGAAAAACTGTTTTTT. It translates to CASSSGKTTNEKLFF. The chain couples TRBV28 to TRBJ1-4; D is unresolved. Germline V gene data show CDR1 as MDHEN and CDR2 as SYDVKM. V was clipped by 4 bases and J by 0 bases, with 9 bases between them. The CDR3 has 15 residues.

This clone has a single count. This chain joins TRBV7-9 and TRBJ1-1, with 7 bases aligning to TRBD1. The CDR3 is 12 residues long. Germline trimming cut 3 bases from V and 13 bases from J; bases unmatched to any gene: 8. CDR1 and CDR2 (germline): SEHNR, FQNEAQ (reference sequence). The CDR3 region is CASSFIQGLVFF. The CDR3 bases are TGTGCCAGCAGCTTTATACAGGGGCTGGTTTTCTTT.

This chain links TRBV28 with TRBJ1-3; unclear D gene. The CDR3 spans 15 residues. Germline V gene data show CDR1 as MDHEN and CDR2 as SYDVKM. V was cut by 6 bases and J by 0 bases, with 12 bases left in between. This chain's CDR3 is CASSSSAISGNTIYF. For the CDR3, the DNA is TGTGCCAGCAGCAGCAGCGCCATCTCTGGAAACACCATATATTTT.

This clone occurred a few times. This chain links TRBV19 with TRBJ2-1; TRBD1 matches 7 bases. CDR3 length equals 10 residues. Germline CDR1 is LNHDA and CDR2 is SQIVND (reference sequence). V dropped 9 bases and J dropped 12; count of bases not matched to a gene: 5. In DNA form, the CDR3 reads TGTGCCAGCAAGGGACAGTCGCAGTTCTTC. Translated: CASKGQSQFF.

J is TRBJ1-1 and V is TRBV5-4; tentative D call: TRBD1 (5 bases). V was cut by 0 bases and J by 1 base, with 10 bases left in between. This CDR3 comprises 15 residues. CDR1 and CDR2 (germline): SGHNT, YYREEE (reference sequence). Here the CDR3 DNA reads TGTGCCAGCAGCTTGGACCGGGGGGAGAACACTGAAGCTTTCTTT. This codes for CASSLDRGENTEAFF.